A selection of T cell receptor beta chains follows, all from one sample in a study of early T cells in non-severe SARS-CoV-2 infection. Each CDR3 protein is one row after TCRdb ran MiXCR on the 5' RACE reads. The sample has about 39,000 distinct CDR3 sequences; approximately 6.9% are singletons. Input material: whole blood. The source of these receptors is an adult who was a healthcare worker with PCR-confirmed SARS-CoV-2 infection or an uninfected control (not recorded which). CDR3s include the opening cysteine and the closing phenylalanine or tryptophan. The D gene is left open where the match is weak. The listing skips clone size in some rows; elsewhere it reads once, few, many or a size class.

d_call: .; j_call: TRBJ2-1; v_call: TRBV11-2; clone_size: few; cdr3_nt: TGTGCCAGCAGCTTAACGGGGACCTACTACAATGAGCAGTTCTTC; cdr3_aa: CASSLTGTYYNEQFF
d_call: .; j_call: TRBJ2-7; v_call: TRBV6-6; clone_size: few; cdr3_nt: TGTGCCAGCAGTTACTTCACCCGGGCGAATTACGAGCAGTACTTC; cdr3_aa: CASSYFTRANYEQYF
d_call: TRBD2; j_call: TRBJ2-1; v_call: TRBV27; clone_size: few; cdr3_nt: TGTGCCAGCAGTTCCTGGACTAGCGGGGACCCTTACAATGAGCAGTTCTTC; cdr3_aa: CASSSWTSGDPYNEQFF
d_call: .; j_call: TRBJ1-2; v_call: TRBV11-2; clone_size: .; cdr3_nt: TGTGCCAGCAGCGCGAACAGGGAAAGGGGCCATGGCTACACCTTC; cdr3_aa: CASSANRERGHGYTF
d_call: TRBD1; j_call: TRBJ2-1; v_call: TRBV7-9; clone_size: many; cdr3_nt: TGTGCCAGCAGCTTAGAGTGGACAGGGGGCCTGGGCGGTGAGCAGTTCTTC; cdr3_aa: CASSLEWTGGLGGEQFF
d_call: TRBD2; j_call: TRBJ2-7; v_call: TRBV6-6; clone_size: many; cdr3_nt: TGTGCCAGCACGGGAGGGGTCTACGAGCAGTACTTC; cdr3_aa: CASTGGVYEQYF
d_call: .; j_call: TRBJ2-2; v_call: TRBV24-1; clone_size: .; cdr3_nt: TGTGCCACCAGTGGTCCGGGGTCCCCTGCCGGGGAGCTGTTTTTT; cdr3_aa: CATSGPGSPAGELFF
d_call: .; j_call: TRBJ2-1; v_call: TRBV4-1; clone_size: many; cdr3_nt: TGCGCCAGCAGCCAAGATCTATTGGCTCGGACCTCTTCATACAATGAGCAGTTCTTC; cdr3_aa: CASSQDLLARTSSYNEQFF
d_call: .; j_call: TRBJ2-7; v_call: TRBV5-4; clone_size: few; cdr3_nt: TGTGCCAGCAGCTTGGTCGAACAAACGTACGAGCAGTACTTC; cdr3_aa: CASSLVEQTYEQYF
d_call: .; j_call: TRBJ2-3; v_call: TRBV9; clone_size: few; cdr3_nt: TGTGCCAGCAGCGTCAGCTTTGACTTTAGCACAGATACGCAGTATTTT; cdr3_aa: CASSVSFDFSTDTQYF
d_call: TRBD1; j_call: TRBJ1-1; v_call: TRBV3-1; clone_size: many; cdr3_nt: TGTGCCAGCAGCCAAGATTGGCAGGGGGCCGGCCAGTACTCTGAAGCTTTCTTT; cdr3_aa: CASSQDWQGAGQYSEAFF
d_call: TRBD1; j_call: TRBJ2-7; v_call: TRBV7-9; clone_size: few; cdr3_nt: TGTGCCAGCAGCTTATCAGGGGGCTTCAAGTACTTC; cdr3_aa: CASSLSGGFKYF
d_call: .; j_call: TRBJ2-1; v_call: TRBV28; clone_size: many; cdr3_nt: TGTGCCAGCAGCCCGGACAGCTACTACAATGAGCAGTTCTTC; cdr3_aa: CASSPDSYYNEQFF
d_call: .; j_call: TRBJ2-3; v_call: TRBV24-1; clone_size: many; cdr3_nt: TGTGCCACCAGTTCTAACACAGATACGCAGTATTTT; cdr3_aa: CATSSNTDTQYF
d_call: .; j_call: TRBJ1-1; v_call: TRBV10-2; clone_size: few; cdr3_nt: TGCGCCAGCAATGCGGGAATCGACACTGAAGCTTTCTTT; cdr3_aa: CASNAGIDTEAFF
d_call: TRBD1; j_call: TRBJ2-7; v_call: TRBV30; clone_size: many; cdr3_nt: TGTGCCTGGAGTGTAAGTGGACAGGGGGTCCACGAGCAGTACTTC; cdr3_aa: CAWSVSGQGVHEQYF
d_call: .; j_call: TRBJ1-1; v_call: TRBV6-2/TRBV6-3; clone_size: many; cdr3_nt: TGTGCCAGCGGGAGATTGGCCACTGAAGCTTTCTTT; cdr3_aa: CASGRLATEAFF
d_call: TRBD2; j_call: TRBJ2-1; v_call: TRBV6-1; clone_size: few; cdr3_nt: TGTGCCAGCAGTTTGTACCAGCGGGGGGGCAATGAGCAGTTCTTC; cdr3_aa: CASSLYQRGGNEQFF
d_call: .; j_call: TRBJ1-2; v_call: TRBV4-3; clone_size: few; cdr3_nt: TGCGCCAGCAGCCAAGATGAGGAGAACCCCTATGGCTACACCTTC; cdr3_aa: CASSQDEENPYGYTF
d_call: .; j_call: TRBJ2-2; v_call: TRBV7-8; clone_size: many; cdr3_nt: TGTGCCAGCAGCTTAGCCGGAGGACTCTACACCGGGGAGCTGTTTTTT; cdr3_aa: CASSLAGGLYTGELFF
d_call: .; j_call: TRBJ2-5; v_call: TRBV7-2; clone_size: few; cdr3_nt: TGTGCCAGCAGCTTCCTCCGGGAGACCCAGTACTTC; cdr3_aa: CASSFLRETQYF
d_call: .; j_call: TRBJ1-6; v_call: TRBV6-5; clone_size: many; cdr3_nt: TGTGCCAGCAGTTACTCTGACGGGAGTTCACCCCTCCACTTT; cdr3_aa: CASSYSDGSSPLHF